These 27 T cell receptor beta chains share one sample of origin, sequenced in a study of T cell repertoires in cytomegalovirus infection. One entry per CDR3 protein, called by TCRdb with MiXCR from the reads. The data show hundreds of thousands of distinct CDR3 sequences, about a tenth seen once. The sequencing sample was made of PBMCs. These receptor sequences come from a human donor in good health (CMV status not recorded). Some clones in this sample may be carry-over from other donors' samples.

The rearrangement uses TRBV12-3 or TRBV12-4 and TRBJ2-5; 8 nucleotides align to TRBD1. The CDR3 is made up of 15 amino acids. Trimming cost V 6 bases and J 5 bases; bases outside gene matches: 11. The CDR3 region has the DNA TGTGCCAGCAGACCCGGACAGGGAGGCTATGAGACCCAGTACTTC. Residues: CASRPGQGGYETQYF.

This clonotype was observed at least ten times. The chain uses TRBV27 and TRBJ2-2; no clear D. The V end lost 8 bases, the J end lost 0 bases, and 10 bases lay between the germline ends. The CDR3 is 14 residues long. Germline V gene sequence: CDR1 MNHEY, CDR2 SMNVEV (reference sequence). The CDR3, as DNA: TGTGCCAGCTCCCTATACCCGAACACCGGGGAGCTGTTTTTT. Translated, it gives CASSLYPNTGELFF.

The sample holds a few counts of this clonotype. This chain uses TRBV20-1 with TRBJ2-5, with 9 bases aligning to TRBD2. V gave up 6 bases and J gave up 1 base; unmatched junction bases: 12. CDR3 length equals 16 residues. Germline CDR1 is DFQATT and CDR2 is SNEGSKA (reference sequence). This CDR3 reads CSALGGSGGIQETQYF. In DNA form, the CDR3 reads TGCAGTGCCCTGGGGGGTAGCGGGGGAATCCAAGAGACCCAGTACTTC.

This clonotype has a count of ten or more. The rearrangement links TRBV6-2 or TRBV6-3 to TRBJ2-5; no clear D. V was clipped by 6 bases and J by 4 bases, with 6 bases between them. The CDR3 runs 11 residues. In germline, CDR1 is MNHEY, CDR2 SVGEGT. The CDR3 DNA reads TGTGCCAGCAGCCAAGGAGAGACCCAGTACTTC. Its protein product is CASSQGETQYF.

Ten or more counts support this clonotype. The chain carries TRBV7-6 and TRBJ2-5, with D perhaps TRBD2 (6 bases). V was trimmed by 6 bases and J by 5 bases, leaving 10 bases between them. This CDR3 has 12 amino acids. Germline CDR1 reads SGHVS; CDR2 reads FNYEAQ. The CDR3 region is CASSGLSETQYF. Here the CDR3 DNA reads TGTGCCAGCAGTGGACTAAGCGAGACCCAGTACTTC.

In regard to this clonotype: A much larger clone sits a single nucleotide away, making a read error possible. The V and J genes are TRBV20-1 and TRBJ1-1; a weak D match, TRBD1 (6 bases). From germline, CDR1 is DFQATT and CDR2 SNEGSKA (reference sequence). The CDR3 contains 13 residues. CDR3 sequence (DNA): TGCAGTGCACGACGCCACAGGGACACTGAAACTTTCTTT. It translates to CSARRHRDTETFF.

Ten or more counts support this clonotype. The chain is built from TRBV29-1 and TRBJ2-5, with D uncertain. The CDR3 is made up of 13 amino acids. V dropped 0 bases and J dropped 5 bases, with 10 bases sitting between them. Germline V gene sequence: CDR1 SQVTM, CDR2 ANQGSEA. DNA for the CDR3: TGCAGCGTTGAAGAAGGCTATCGGGAGACCCAGTACTTC. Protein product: CSVEEGYRETQYF.

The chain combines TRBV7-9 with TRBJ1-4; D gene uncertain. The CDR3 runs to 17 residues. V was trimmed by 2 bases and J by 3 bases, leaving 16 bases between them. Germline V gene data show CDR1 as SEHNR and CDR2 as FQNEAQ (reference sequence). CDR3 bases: TGTGCCAGCAGCTTAACCCTCCCGAGGAATTCTAATGAAAAACTGTTTTTT. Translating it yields CASSLTLPRNSNEKLFF.

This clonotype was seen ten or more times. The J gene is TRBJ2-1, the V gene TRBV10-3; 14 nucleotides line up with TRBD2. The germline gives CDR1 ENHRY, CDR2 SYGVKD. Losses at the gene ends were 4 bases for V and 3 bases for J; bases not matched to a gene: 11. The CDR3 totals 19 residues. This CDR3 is CAISALTSGGAGNYNEQFF. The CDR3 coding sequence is TGTGCCATCAGTGCCCTGACTAGCGGGGGGGCCGGGAACTACAATGAGCAGTTCTTC.

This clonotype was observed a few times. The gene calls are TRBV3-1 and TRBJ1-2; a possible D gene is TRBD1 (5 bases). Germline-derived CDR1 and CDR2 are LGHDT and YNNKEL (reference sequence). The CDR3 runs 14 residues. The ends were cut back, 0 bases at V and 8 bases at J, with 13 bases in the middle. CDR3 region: CASSQEFGARGYTF. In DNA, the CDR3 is TGTGCCAGCAGCCAAGAGTTCGGGGCTAGAGGCTACACCTTC. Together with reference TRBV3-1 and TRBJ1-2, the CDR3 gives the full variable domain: DTAVSQTPKYLVTQMGNDKSIKCEQNLGHDTMYWYKQDSKKFLKIMFSYNNKELIINETVPNRFSPKSPDKAHLNLHINSLELGDSAVYFCASSQEFGARGYTFGSGTRLTVV.

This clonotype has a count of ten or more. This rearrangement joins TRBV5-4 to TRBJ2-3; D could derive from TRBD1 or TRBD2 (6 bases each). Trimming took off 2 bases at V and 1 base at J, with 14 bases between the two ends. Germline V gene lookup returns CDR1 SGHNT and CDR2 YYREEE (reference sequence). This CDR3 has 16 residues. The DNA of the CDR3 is TGTGCCAGCAGCTTAGGGGGGACGAGTCGCACAGATACGCAGTATTTT. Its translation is CASSLGGTSRTDTQYF.

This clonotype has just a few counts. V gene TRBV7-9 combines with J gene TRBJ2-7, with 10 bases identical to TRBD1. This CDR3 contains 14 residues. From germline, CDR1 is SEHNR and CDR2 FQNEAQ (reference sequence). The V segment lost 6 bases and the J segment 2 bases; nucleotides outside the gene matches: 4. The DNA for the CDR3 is TGTGCCAGCAGTGAAGGGACAGGGGCCTACGAGCAGTACTTC. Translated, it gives CASSEGTGAYEQYF.

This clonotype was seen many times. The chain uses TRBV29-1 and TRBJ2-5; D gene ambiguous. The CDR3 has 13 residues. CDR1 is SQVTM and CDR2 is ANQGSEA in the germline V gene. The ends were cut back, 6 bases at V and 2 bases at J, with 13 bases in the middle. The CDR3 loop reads CSVSRPVQETQYF. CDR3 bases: TGCAGCGTCTCCCGCCCGGTGCAAGAGACCCAGTACTTC. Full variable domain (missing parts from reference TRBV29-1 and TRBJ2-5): SAVISQKPSRDICQRGTSLTIQCQVDSQVTMMFWYRQQPGQSLTLIATANQGSEATYESGFVIDKFPISRPNLTFSTLTVSNMSPEDSSIYLCSVSRPVQETQYFGPGTRLLVL.

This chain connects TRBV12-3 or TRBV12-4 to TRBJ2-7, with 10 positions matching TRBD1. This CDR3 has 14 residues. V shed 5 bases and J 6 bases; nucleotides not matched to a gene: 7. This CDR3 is CASSAGTGALEQYV. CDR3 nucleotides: TGTGCCAGCAGTGCCGGGACAGGGGCCCTCGAGCAGTACGTC.

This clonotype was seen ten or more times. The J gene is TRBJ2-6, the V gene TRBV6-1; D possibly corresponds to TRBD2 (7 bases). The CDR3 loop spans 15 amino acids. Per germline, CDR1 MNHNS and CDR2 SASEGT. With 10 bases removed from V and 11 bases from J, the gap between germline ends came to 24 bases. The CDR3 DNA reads TGTGCCACCTCTTCGGGGGGCGCGGGAATCGACGTCCTGACTTTC. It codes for CATSSGGAGIDVLTF.

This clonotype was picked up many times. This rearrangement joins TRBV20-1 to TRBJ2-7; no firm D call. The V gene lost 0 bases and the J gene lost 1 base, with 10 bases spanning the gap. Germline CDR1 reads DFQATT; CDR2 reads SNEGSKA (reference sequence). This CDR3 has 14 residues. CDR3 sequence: CSARDSKGSYEQYF. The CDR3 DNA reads TGCAGTGCTAGAGATAGCAAGGGTTCCTACGAGCAGTACTTC.

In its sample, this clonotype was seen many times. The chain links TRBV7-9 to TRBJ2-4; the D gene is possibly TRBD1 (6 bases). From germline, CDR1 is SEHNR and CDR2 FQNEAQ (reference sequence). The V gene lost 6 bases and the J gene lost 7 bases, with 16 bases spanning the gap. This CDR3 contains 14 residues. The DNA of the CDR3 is TGTGCCAGCAGTTACGGGACAACGGAGAACATTCAGTACTTC. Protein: CASSYGTTENIQYF.

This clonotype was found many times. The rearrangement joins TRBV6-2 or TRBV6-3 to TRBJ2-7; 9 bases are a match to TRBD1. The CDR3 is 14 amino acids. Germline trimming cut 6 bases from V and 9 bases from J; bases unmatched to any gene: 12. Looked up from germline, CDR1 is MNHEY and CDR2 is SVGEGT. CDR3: CASRPGQGRYRQYF. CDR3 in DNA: TGTGCCAGCAGACCCGGACAGGGGCGGTATCGGCAGTACTTC.

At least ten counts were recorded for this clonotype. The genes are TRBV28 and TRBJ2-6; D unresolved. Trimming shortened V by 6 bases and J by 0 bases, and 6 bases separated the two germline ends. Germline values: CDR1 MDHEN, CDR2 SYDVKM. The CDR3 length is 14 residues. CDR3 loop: CASSPDSGANVLTF. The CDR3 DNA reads TGTGCCAGCAGCCCAGACTCTGGGGCCAACGTCCTGACTTTC.

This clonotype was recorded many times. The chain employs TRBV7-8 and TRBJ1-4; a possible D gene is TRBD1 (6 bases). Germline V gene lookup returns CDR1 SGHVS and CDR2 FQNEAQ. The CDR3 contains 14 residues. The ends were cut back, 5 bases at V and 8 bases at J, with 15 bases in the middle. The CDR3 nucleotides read TGTGCCAGCAGCCCGGGGGCGCTCGGAGAAAAACTGTTTTTT. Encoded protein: CASSPGALGEKLFF. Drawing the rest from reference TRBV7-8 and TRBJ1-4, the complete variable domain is GAGVSQSPRYKVAKRGQDVALRCDPISGHVSLFWYQQALGQGPEFLTYFQNEAQLDKSGLPSDRFFAERPEGSVSTLKIQRTQQEDSAVYLCASSPGALGEKLFFGSGTQLSVL.

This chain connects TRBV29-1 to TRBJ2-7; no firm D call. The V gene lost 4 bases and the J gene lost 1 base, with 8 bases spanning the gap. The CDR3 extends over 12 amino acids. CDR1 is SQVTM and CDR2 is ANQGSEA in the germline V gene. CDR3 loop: CSVAQISYEQYF. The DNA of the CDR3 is TGCAGCGTTGCACAGATTTCCTACGAGCAGTACTTC.

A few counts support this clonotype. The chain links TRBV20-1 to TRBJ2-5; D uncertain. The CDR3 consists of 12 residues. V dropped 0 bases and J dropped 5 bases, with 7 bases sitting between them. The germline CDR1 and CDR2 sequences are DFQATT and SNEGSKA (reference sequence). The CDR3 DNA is TGCAGTGCTAGAGACGTTCAGGAGACCCAGTACTTC. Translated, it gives CSARDVQETQYF.

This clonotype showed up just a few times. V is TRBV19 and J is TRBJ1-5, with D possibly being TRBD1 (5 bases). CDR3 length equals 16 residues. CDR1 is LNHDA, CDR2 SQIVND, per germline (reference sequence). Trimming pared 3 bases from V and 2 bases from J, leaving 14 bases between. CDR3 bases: TGTGCCAGTAGTATCTTAAATTTAGGGGGCAATCAGCCCCAGCATTTT. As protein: CASSILNLGGNQPQHF.

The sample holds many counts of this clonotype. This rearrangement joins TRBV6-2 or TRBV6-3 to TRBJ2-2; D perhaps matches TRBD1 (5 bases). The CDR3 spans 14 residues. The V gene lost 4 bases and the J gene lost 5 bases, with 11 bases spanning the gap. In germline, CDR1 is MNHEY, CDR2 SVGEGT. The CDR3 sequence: CASSLFKGTGELFF. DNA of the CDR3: TGTGCCAGCAGTTTATTCAAGGGGACCGGGGAGCTGTTTTTT.

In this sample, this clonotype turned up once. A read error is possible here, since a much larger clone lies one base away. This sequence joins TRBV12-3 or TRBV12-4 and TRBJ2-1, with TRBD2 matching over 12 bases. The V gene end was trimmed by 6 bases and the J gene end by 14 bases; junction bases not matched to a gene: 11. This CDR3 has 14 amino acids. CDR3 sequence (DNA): TGTGCCAGCAGCCTAGAACCTAGCGGGAGGGGCGAGTTCTTC. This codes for CASSLEPSGRGEFF.

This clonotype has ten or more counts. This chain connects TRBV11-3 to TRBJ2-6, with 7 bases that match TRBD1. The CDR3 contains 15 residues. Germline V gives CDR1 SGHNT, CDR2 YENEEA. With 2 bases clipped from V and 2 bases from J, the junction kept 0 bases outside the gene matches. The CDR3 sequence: CASSLQGAGANVLTF. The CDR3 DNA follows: TGTGCCAGCAGCTTACAGGGGGCTGGGGCCAACGTCCTGACTTTC.

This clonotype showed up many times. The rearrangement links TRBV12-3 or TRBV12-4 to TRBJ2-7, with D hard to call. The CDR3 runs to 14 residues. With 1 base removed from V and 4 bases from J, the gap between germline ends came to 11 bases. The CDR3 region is CASSLGGRIYEQYF. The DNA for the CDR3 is TGTGCCAGCAGTTTAGGAGGTAGAATTTACGAGCAGTACTTC.